The rows below give T cell receptor beta chains drawn from one sample of a study of T cell repertoires in cytomegalovirus infection. Each CDR3 protein is one row after TCRdb ran MiXCR on the reads. Seen here are 900,000 to 950,000 distinct CDR3 sequences, approximately 30% observed once, and the top ten hold roughly 13%. Which antigens these TCRs recognize remains unknown. The source was cultured CD8+ T cells from PBMCs, collected from culture after CMV antigen stimulation. These receptors originate from a human donor in good health (CMV status not recorded). Some clones in this sample may be carry-over from other donors' samples. CDR3s include the opening cysteine and the closing phenylalanine or tryptophan. Fields, in order: V gene, J gene, D gene, clone size, CDR3 protein, CDR3 DNA. A D gene is named only where the DNA matches it firmly. Where a row states a size, it is once, few, many or the class of an expanded clone; other rows omit it.

TRBV4-2	TRBJ2-5	.	.	CASSQGTTQYF	TGTGCCAGCAGCCAGGGGACGACCCAGTACTTC
TRBV4-1	TRBJ2-3	TRBD2	few	CASSQVGGVLAGSTDTQYF	TGTGCCAGCAGCCAAGTGGGAGGGGTACTAGCGGGGTCCACAGATACGCAGTATTTT
TRBV6-8	TRBJ2-1	.	.	CASSSTAVLGNEQFF	TGTGCCAGCAGTTCAACAGCCGTTCTTGGCAATGAGCAGTTCTTC
TRBV28	TRBJ2-5	TRBD2	.	CASSSPGGPRVETQYF	TGTGCCAGCAGTTCCCCGGGGGGGCCGAGGGTGGAGACCCAGTACTTC
TRBV6-5	TRBJ2-1	.	few	CASSYSSGFYNEQFF	TGTGCCAGCAGTTACTCGTCCGGATTCTACAATGAGCAGTTCTTC
TRBV6-5	TRBJ1-1	.	few	CASSRPLAGTEAFF	TGTGCCAGCAGCCGACCCTTAGCAGGCACTGAAGCTTTCTTT
TRBV27	TRBJ1-2	TRBD1	.	CASSRGGGGYTF	TGTGCCAGCAGTCGAGGGGGCGGTGGCTACACCTTC
TRBV7-3	TRBJ2-2	.	few	CASSSPLGVNTGELFF	TGTGCCAGCAGCTCCCCGCTGGGGGTGAACACCGGGGAGCTGTTTTTT
TRBV6-5	TRBJ2-4	TRBD1	few	CASSPRQGRAKNIQYF	TGTGCCAGCAGCCCCCGACAGGGAAGAGCCAAAAACATTCAGTACTTC
TRBV10-3	TRBJ2-6	.	.	CAIRTYSGANVLTF	TGTGCCATCAGAACTTACTCTGGGGCCAACGTCCTGACTTTC
TRBV7-2	TRBJ1-1	.	.	CASSLGLFRAPESTEAFF	TGTGCCAGCAGCTTAGGACTATTCAGGGCTCCCGAGAGCACTGAAGCTTTCTTT
TRBV12-5	TRBJ1-2	.	.	CASGLEAGEVNYGYTF	TGTGCTAGTGGTTTGGAGGCAGGGGAAGTAAACTATGGCTACACCTTC
TRBV7-2	TRBJ1-2	.	many	CASGLGGNYGYTF	TGTGCCAGCGGTCTAGGGGGAAACTATGGCTACACCTTC
TRBV27	TRBJ1-2	.	few	CASSLKPGIVYGYTF	TGTGCCAGCAGTTTAAAACCCGGGATCGTCTATGGCTACACCTTC
TRBV3-1	TRBJ1-1	TRBD1	.	CASRWGQMNTEAFF	TGTGCCAGCAGGTGGGGACAGATGAACACTGAAGCTTTCTTT
TRBV19	TRBJ1-1	.	.	CASSPITTGNTEAFF	TGTGCCAGTAGTCCCATTACCACAGGGAACACTGAAGCTTTCTTT
TRBV27	TRBJ1-5	TRBD1	.	CASSPGQKNQPQHF	TGTGCCAGCAGCCCGGGACAGAAAAATCAGCCCCAGCATTTT
TRBV19	TRBJ2-1	.	.	CASSISPVYNEQFF	TGTGCCAGTAGTATAAGCCCAGTCTACAATGAGCAGTTCTTC
TRBV2	TRBJ2-7	TRBD1	.	CASIAAGGYYEQYF	TGTGCCAGCATTGCGGCAGGGGGCTACTACGAGCAGTACTTC
TRBV6-6	TRBJ2-7	.	few	CASSPPLFSEQYF	TGTGCCAGCAGTCCCCCGCTTTTCAGCGAGCAGTACTTC
TRBV20-1	TRBJ1-4	.	few	CSARDATNEKLFF	TGCAGTGCTAGGGATGCAACTAATGAAAAACTGTTTTTT
TRBV27	TRBJ2-3	TRBD1	few	CASSLSIGTARSDTQYF	TGTGCCAGCAGTTTATCGATCGGGACAGCGAGGTCAGATACGCAGTATTTT
TRBV19	TRBJ1-2	.	.	CASGDQARGYTF	TGTGCCAGTGGAGATCAAGCGCGAGGCTACACCTTC
TRBV7-9	TRBJ2-3	.	many	CASSGRAASQYF	TGTGCCAGCAGCGGTAGGGCGGCAAGTCAGTATTTT
TRBV12-3/TRBV12-4	TRBJ1-2	.	few	CASSLAPRSSYGYTF	TGTGCCAGCAGTTTAGCCCCCAGGTCCAGCTATGGCTACACCTTC
TRBV18	TRBJ1-1	.	.	CASSPTGRIEAFF	TGTGCCAGCTCACCCACAGGGAGGATTGAAGCTTTCTTT
TRBV10-1	TRBJ1-2	TRBD1	few	CASSETGATYGYTF	TGCGCCAGCAGTGAAACAGGGGCCACCTATGGCTACACCTTC
TRBV7-9	TRBJ2-2	TRBD2	many	CASSAAGLYTGELFF	TGTGCCAGCAGCGCAGCGGGACTTTACACCGGGGAGCTGTTTTTT
TRBV7-6	TRBJ2-1	TRBD2	many	CASTPAGGFSYNEQFF	TGTGCCAGCACCCCCGCGGGGGGCTTCTCCTACAATGAGCAGTTCTTC
TRBV12-3/TRBV12-4	TRBJ2-3	.	.	CASSLMAGADTQYF	TGTGCCAGCAGTTTAATGGCAGGAGCGGATACGCAGTATTTT
TRBV6-5	TRBJ2-3	TRBD1	few	CARNRGLSTDTQYF	TGTGCCAGAAACAGGGGGCTAAGCACAGATACGCAGTATTTT
TRBV27	TRBJ2-4	.	.	CASSLAGKGNIQYF	TGTGCCAGCAGTTTGGCTGGGAAGGGGAACATTCAGTACTTC
TRBV5-6	TRBJ1-6	.	.	CASSPASPYNSPLHF	TGTGCCAGCAGCCCGGCCAGTCCCTATAATTCACCCCTCCACTTT
TRBV6-5	TRBJ1-1	.	few	CASLTQGLNTEAFF	TGTGCCAGCCTAACCCAAGGGTTGAACACTGAAGCTTTCTTT
TRBV5-1	TRBJ2-5	.	few	CASSPAGTQETQYF	TGCGCCAGCAGCCCCGCGGGGACCCAAGAGACCCAGTACTTC
TRBV7-9	TRBJ2-6	.	.	CAIGALLSGANVLTF	TGTGCCATCGGGGCTTTACTCTCTGGGGCCAACGTCCTGACTTTC
TRBV9	TRBJ2-7	TRBD2	many	CASSPGLAGGPYEQYF	TGTGCCAGCAGCCCGGGACTAGCGGGGGGTCCCTACGAGCAGTACTTC
TRBV7-8	TRBJ2-3	.	many	CASSPGPFTDTQYF	TGTGCCAGCAGCCCGGGACCGTTCACAGATACGCAGTATTTT
TRBV27	TRBJ1-6	TRBD1	.	CASSLGTGISPLHF	TGTGCCAGCAGTTTAGGGACAGGGATTTCACCCCTCCACTTT